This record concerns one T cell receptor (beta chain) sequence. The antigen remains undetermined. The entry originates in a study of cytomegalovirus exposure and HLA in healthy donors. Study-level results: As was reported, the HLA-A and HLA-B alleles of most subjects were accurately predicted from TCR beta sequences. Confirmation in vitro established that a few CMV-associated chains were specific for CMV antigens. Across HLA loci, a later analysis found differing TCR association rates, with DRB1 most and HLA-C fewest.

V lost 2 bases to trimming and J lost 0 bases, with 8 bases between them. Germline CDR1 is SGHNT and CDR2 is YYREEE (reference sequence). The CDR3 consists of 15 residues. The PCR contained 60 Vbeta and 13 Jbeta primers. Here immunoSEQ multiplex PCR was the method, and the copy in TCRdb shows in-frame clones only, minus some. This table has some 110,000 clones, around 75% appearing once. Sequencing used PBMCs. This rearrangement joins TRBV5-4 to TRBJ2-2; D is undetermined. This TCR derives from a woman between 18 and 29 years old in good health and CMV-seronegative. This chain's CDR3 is CASSLAGSNTGELFF. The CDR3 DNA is TGTGCCAGCAGCTTAGCCGGGTCGAACACCGGGGAGCTGTTTTTT.